The entry below gives a single T cell receptor beta chain sequence along with its context. As yet, its antigen is unknown. This sample stems from a study of PD-1 blockade in classical Hodgkin lymphoma. The CDR3 contains 17 residues. Germline-derived CDR1 and CDR2 are LNHDA and SQIVND (reference sequence). Between the trimmed V and J ends, which lost 1 base and 6 bases, there was a span of 19 bases. General study findings and limits: Possibly reflecting disease activity or prior therapy, repertoire differences have causes that remain undefined. Lower baseline TCR diversity marked trial partial responders and progressors. There was a significant rise in CD4+ TCR diversity by C4D1, with no such rise for CD8+.

Time point noted: cycle 4 day 1 (C4D1), after more than five weeks of nivolumab. Every patient relapsed after autologous stem cell transplantation, and brentuximab vedotin exposure varied. Magnetic negative selection served to purify CD4+ T cells out of PBMCs that had been thawed. Sequenced by immunoSEQ multiplex PCR; TCRdb stores in-frame clones only, minus some. The sample records around 30,000 clones, roughly 92% being singletons. The sequencing here drew on CD4+ T cells from blood, taken before the fourth cycle of nivolumab. The chain combines TRBV19 with TRBJ2-1; no definite D call. The clonotype originates from a human donor with classical Hodgkin lymphoma. The chain's CDR3 is CASSIVFNFQKANEQFF. The CDR3 DNA reads TGTGCCAGTAGTATAGTATTCAACTTTCAAAAAGCCAATGAGCAGTTCTTC.